A selection of T cell receptor beta chains follows, all from one sample in a study of T cell responses to AZD1222 COVID-19 vaccine. Method: immunoSEQ multiplex PCR; TCRdb's copy keeps in-frame clones and lacks some. The sample lists around 80,000 clones; approximately 83% were seen once. This sample comprised peripheral blood, obtained 28 days after the second AZD1222 dose. These receptors were collected from an adult who received the AZD1222 COVID-19 vaccine. CDR3s include the opening cysteine and the closing phenylalanine or tryptophan. Each record gives: clone size, D gene, V gene, J gene, CDR3 DNA, CDR3 protein. The D gene is left open where the match is weak. Clone size is shown for a subset of rows, as once, few, many or a class of expanded clone.

-	-	TRBV23-1	TRBJ1-2	TGCGCCAGCAGTCAATCGAAGGGGTCCCTACTGACCTATGGCTACACCTTC	CASSQSKGSLLTYGYTF
-	-	TRBV4-1	TRBJ1-2	TGCGCCAGCAGCCCCAGCGGCAGGGCAGACTATGGCTACACCTTC	CASSPSGRADYGYTF
few	-	TRBV2	TRBJ2-5	TGTGCCAGCAGCTCCAAAGAGACCCAGTACTTC	CASSSKETQYF
-	TRBD1	TRBV4-2	TRBJ1-2	TGTGCCAGCAGCTATGGGACAGGGTCTGGCTACACCTTC	CASSYGTGSGYTF
-	-	TRBV27	TRBJ1-2	TGTGCCAGCAGCACAGGGCAGTATGGCTACACCTTC	CASSTGQYGYTF
once	-	TRBV4-2	TRBJ1-5	TGTGCCAGCAGCCAGATTATGGGTGAGGGGCAGCCCCAGCATTTT	CASSQIMGEGQPQHF
few	-	TRBV9	TRBJ2-5	TGTGCCAGCTCAGGCAGGTCCTACGAGACCCAGTACTTC	CASSGRSYETQYF
-	-	TRBV5-4	TRBJ2-2	TGTGCCAGCAGCTTAGGCAAACTCGGGGAGCTGTTTTTT	CASSLGKLGELFF
once	-	TRBV19	TRBJ1-1	TGTGCCAGTAGTATAGCTGGTAACCTCGAGGCTTTCTTT	CASSIAGNLEAFF
-	TRBD1	TRBV6-5	TRBJ1-4	TGTGCCAGCAGGGGAACAGGGGGCAACGAAAAACTGTTTTTT	CASRGTGGNEKLFF
-	-	TRBV4-2	TRBJ1-2	TGTGCCAGCAGCCACGATAAAGGGGCTAACTATGGCTACACCTTC	CASSHDKGANYGYTF
-	TRBD1	TRBV11-2	TRBJ1-3	TGTGCCAGCAGCATTGGGGACAGAATCTCTGGAAACACCATATATTTT	CASSIGDRISGNTIYF
-	-	TRBV6-5	TRBJ2-4	TGTGCCAGCGCACGCGGCCTATTGTTCTTC	CASARGLLFF
-	TRBD2	TRBV27	TRBJ2-1	TGTGCCAGCAGTTCGGGACTAGCGGGCCATGAGCAGTTCTTC	CASSSGLAGHEQFF
-	TRBD2	TRBV13	TRBJ2-3	TGTGCCAGCAGCTACCCCGGGACTAGCGGGAGAGATACGCAGTATTTT	CASSYPGTSGRDTQYF
-	TRBD1	TRBV5-1	TRBJ2-1	TGCGCCAGCACCAACCGACAGGGCGAGCAGTTCTTC	CASTNRQGEQFF
-	-	TRBV19	TRBJ2-2	TGTGCCAGTAGTCTATGGGCCTTCACAGAATTAGGGACCGGGGAGCTGTTTTTT	CASSLWAFTELGTGELFF
-	-	TRBV30	TRBJ1-2	TGTGCCTGGAAGGTGGGAGGGTTGCGCTACACCTTC	CAWKVGGLRYTF
-	TRBD2	TRBV5-6	TRBJ2-7	TGTGCCAGCAGCTTGCTAGCGGAATCCTACGAGCAGTACTTC	CASSLLAESYEQYF
-	TRBD1	TRBV4-2	TRBJ1-2	TGTGCCAGCAGCCCCCTAGGCCAGGGACAGGGGGGAGCTAACTATGGCTACACCTTC	CASSPLGQGQGGANYGYTF
-	TRBD1	TRBV4-1	TRBJ1-1	TGCGCCAGCAGCAAGGGACAGGGGGCTAAGAACACTGAAGCTTTCTTT	CASSKGQGAKNTEAFF
-	TRBD1	TRBV9	TRBJ1-2	TGTGCCAGCAGCCTACGGATCCGGGACAGGGGGCGCAGGTACTATGGCTACACCTTC	CASSLRIRDRGRRYYGYTF
-	TRBD1	TRBV4-2	TRBJ1-2	TGTGCCAGCAGCCAAGGATTGACAGGGGGCGACGGCTACACCTTC	CASSQGLTGGDGYTF
-	TRBD1	TRBV10-3	TRBJ1-5	TGTGCCATCACCGTACCCGACAGGGGCCATCAGCCCCAGCATTTT	CAITVPDRGHQPQHF
-	TRBD1	TRBV11-2	TRBJ1-1	TGTGCCAGCAGCTTAGGGGGACAGGGGGACACTGAAGCTTTCTTT	CASSLGGQGDTEAFF
-	-	TRBV2	TRBJ2-7	TGTGCCAGCAGTGGACTATCCGAGCAGTACTTC	CASSGLSEQYF
-	-	TRBV7-9	TRBJ2-4	TGTGCCAGCAGTTACCACAGGGATTTTGGGAAGAACATTCAGTACTTC	CASSYHRDFGKNIQYF
-	-	TRBV12-3/TRBV12-4	TRBJ1-2	TGTGCTACAAGCTCGGGGGTTAATCATGGCTACACCTTC	CATSSGVNHGYTF
-	-	TRBV2	TRBJ2-7	TGTGCCAGCAGTGTTAGGGCGGGGATCTCCTACGAGCAGTACTTC	CASSVRAGISYEQYF
once	-	TRBV10-1	TRBJ1-3	TGCGCCAGCAGTAACATTTTCTCTGGAAACACCATATATTTT	CASSNIFSGNTIYF
-	-	TRBV13	TRBJ1-1	TGTGCCAGCAGCTTACGGCGTCAAGGTGTCGACACTGAAGCTTTCTTT	CASSLRRQGVDTEAFF